This entry is about one T cell receptor (beta chain). Its antigen is undetermined. The source of the sample is a study of T cell responses to AZD1222 COVID-19 vaccine. Study-wide findings and caveats: With dominance at 160-218 and 743-854, vaccine-associated CD4 TCRs spanned spike. In the spike-specific TCR repertoire, nearly half reportedly target unmutated variant regions. Donors, mostly white British, included more females; clonal diversity was possibly underestimated.

Method: immunoSEQ multiplex PCR; TCRdb's copy keeps in-frame clones and lacks some. This table holds about 200,000 clones, about 89% found once. This CDR3 contains 12 residues. Germline V gene data show CDR1 as KGHSH and CDR2 as LQKENI. V shed 0 bases and J shed 7 bases, with 4 bases lying between them. This receptor was obtained from an adult who received the AZD1222 COVID-19 vaccine. The source material was peripheral blood, sampled 28 days after the second AZD1222 dose. The genes are TRBV18 and TRBJ2-1; D gene ambiguous. The CDR3 DNA reads as TGTGCCAGCTCACCACCAGCGAATGAGCAGTTCTTC. This codes for CASSPPANEQFF.